Following are 21 T cell receptor beta chains from one sample sequenced in a study of T-cell reconstitution after alpha-beta-depleted transplantation in children. Unique molecular identifiers were incorporated into the prepared TCRbeta library. From the PCR reads, TCRdb called clonotypes with MiXCR, one entry per CDR3 protein. The sample has fewer than 200,000 distinct CDR3 sequences, 6.5% to 7.5% seen once. Sequenced material: PBMCs from the stem cell graft donor, taken from the stem cell graft. These receptor sequences come from a human donor who donated a stem cell graft to a child with Wiskott-Aldrich syndrome.

The genes are TRBV5-1 and TRBJ1-1; 7 positions match TRBD1. Looked up from germline, CDR1 is SGHRS and CDR2 is YFSETQ. This CDR3 has 15 residues. J gave up 0 bases and V 2 bases, and 4 bases lay outside the gene matches. The CDR3, as DNA: TGCGCCAGCAGCTTCTCACAGGGGTTGAACACTGAAGCTTTCTTT. It codes for CASSFSQGLNTEAFF.

This clonotype was seen at least ten times. V gene TRBV7-2 combines with J gene TRBJ2-7; the D gene is possibly TRBD2 (5 bases). This CDR3 region has 13 residues. Trimming pared 5 bases from V and 1 base from J, leaving 9 bases between. Germline CDR1 is SGHTA and CDR2 is FQGNSA. The CDR3 sequence: CASSPDLSYEQYF. The CDR3 DNA sequence: TGTGCCAGCAGCCCGGACTTATCCTACGAGCAGTACTTC.

The rearrangement links TRBV5-1 to TRBJ1-2, with 9 nucleotides matching TRBD1. Trimming removed 4 bases from V and 7 bases from J; junction bases left unmatched: 11. CDR3 length: 15 amino acids. Germline V gene sequence: CDR1 SGHRS, CDR2 YFSETQ. The CDR3 sequence is CASSPNPGQGGGYTF. CDR3 coding DNA: TGCGCCAGCAGCCCGAACCCGGGACAGGGAGGTGGCTACACCTTC.

This clonotype was observed many times. The chain joins TRBV12-3 or TRBV12-4 to TRBJ1-5; D possibly corresponds to TRBD1 (6 bases). The CDR3 has 15 residues. Trimming left V 6 bases short and J 7 bases short, with 19 bases between. The CDR3 region has the DNA TGTGCCAGCAGCCGTCACTCTCTGGACAGACAGCCCCAGCATTTT. Its translation is CASSRHSLDRQPQHF.

This clonotype has at least ten counts. The rearrangement joins TRBV27 to TRBJ2-1; perhaps TRBD2 as D (5 bases). V was cut by 1 base and J by 2 bases, with 18 bases left in between. The CDR3 totals 18 residues. Germline-derived CDR1 and CDR2 are MNHEY and SMNVEV (reference sequence). The CDR3 reads CASSLLVGESITYNEQFF. CDR3 bases: TGTGCCAGCAGTTTATTGGTGGGAGAATCGATAACCTACAATGAGCAGTTCTTC.

This clonotype was observed many times. For the CDR3, the DNA is TGTGCCAGCAGGCCGCGGGGGTGGGAGACCCAGTACTTC. It encodes CASRPRGWETQYF. The chain recombines TRBV28 with TRBJ2-5; 7 bases align to TRBD2. V lost 6 bases, J lost 5 bases, and 6 bases stayed unmatched. CDR1 MDHEN and CDR2 SYDVKM come from the germline V gene. This CDR3 contains 13 residues.

This clonotype was observed many times. The chain couples TRBV12-3 or TRBV12-4 to TRBJ2-5; D call uncertain. This CDR3 contains 13 residues. Trimming stripped 1 base from V and 5 bases from J, with 8 bases between. CDR3 sequence: CASSLGGLETQYF. Here the CDR3 DNA reads TGTGCCAGCAGTTTAGGGGGTTTGGAGACCCAGTACTTC.

The table lists this clonotype with many counts. The rearrangement links TRBV12-3 or TRBV12-4 to TRBJ1-3; TRBD1 is a possible D gene (5 bases). This CDR3 has 15 residues. With 3 bases removed from V and 3 bases from J, the gap between germline ends came to 12 bases. The CDR3 loop reads CASSLTAGSGNTIYF. As DNA, the CDR3 is TGTGCCAGCAGTTTGACAGCGGGGAGTGGAAACACCATATATTTT.

This clonotype was counted many times. V gene TRBV10-3 combines with J gene TRBJ2-1; 11 nucleotides line up with TRBD2. V lost 6 bases, J lost 2 bases, and 6 bases stayed unmatched. The V gene's germline CDR1 is ENHRY and CDR2 SYGVKD. The CDR3 has 16 residues. The CDR3 bases are TGTGCCATCAGCTTCGGGACTAGCGGAACCTACAATGAGCAGTTCTTC. As protein: CAISFGTSGTYNEQFF.

Ten or more counts support this clonotype. This chain joins TRBV5-1 and TRBJ2-5, with 7 nucleotides matching TRBD1. There are 13 residues in the CDR3. From germline, CDR1 is SGHRS and CDR2 YFSETQ. Trimming at V came to 2 bases and at J to 5 bases, leaving 3 bases not matched to a gene. CDR3 in amino acids: CASSFQGEETQYF. The CDR3 DNA reads TGCGCCAGCAGCTTCCAGGGGGAGGAGACCCAGTACTTC.

This clonotype was seen many times. V gene TRBV6-5 combines with J gene TRBJ1-5, with D unresolved. Looked up from germline, CDR1 is MNHEY and CDR2 is SVGAGI. V lost 5 bases to trimming and J lost 0 bases, with 17 bases between them. The CDR3 covers 17 residues. Written as DNA, the CDR3 is TGTGCCAGCAGTCCCGGGGTGGCAGAGTTTAGCAATCAGCCCCAGCATTTT. Residues: CASSPGVAEFSNQPQHF.

A remark on this clonotype: A much larger clone lies a single base off, so this may be a read error. The V call is TRBV4-1, the J call TRBJ1-2, with D unclear. Germline assignment: CDR1 MGHRA and CDR2 YSYEKL. CDR3 length: 15 amino acids. The CDR3 DNA follows: TGCGCCAGCAGCCAAGATTGGGGATCTAACTATGGCCACACCTTC. It codes for CASSQDWGSNYGHTF.

This clonotype was counted only a few times. This chain joins TRBV2 and TRBJ2-5; TRBD1 agrees at 7 bases. The CDR3 consists of 15 residues. After removal of 7 bases from V and 1 base from J, the junction contained 9 bases not matched to a gene. Germline lookup yields CDR1 SNHLY and CDR2 FYNNEI. The CDR3 protein is CASTIGQASQETQYF. The CDR3 DNA reads TGTGCCAGCACTATCGGACAGGCTAGCCAAGAGACCCAGTACTTC. The full variable domain, its missing parts supplied by reference TRBV2 and TRBJ2-5, is EPEVTQTPSHQVTQMGQEVILRCVPISNHLYFYWYRQILGQKVEFLVSFYNNEISEKSEIFDDQFSVERPDGSNFTLKIRSTKLEDSAMYFCASTIGQASQETQYFGPGTRLLVL.

This clonotype has at least ten counts. The chain has TRBV20-1 and TRBJ2-1; maybe TRBD2 (6 bases). Looked up from germline, CDR1 is DFQATT and CDR2 is SNEGSKA (reference sequence). Trimming removed 0 bases from V and 7 bases from J, with 13 bases in between. The CDR3 is 14 residues long. The CDR3 reads CSARDGTDFNEQFF. The DNA of the CDR3 is TGCAGTGCTAGAGACGGGACTGATTTTAATGAGCAGTTCTTC.

The sample holds many counts of this clonotype. V and J are TRBV5-1 and TRBJ1-1; the D is unclear. Per germline, CDR1 SGHRS and CDR2 YFSETQ. V lost 0 bases to trimming and J lost 5 bases, with 17 bases between them. This CDR3 comprises 16 residues. The CDR3 protein is CASSLAGLARSTEAFF. The CDR3 region has the DNA TGCGCCAGCAGCTTGGCAGGTCTCGCCAGGTCGACTGAAGCTTTCTTT.

This clonotype was seen a handful of times. The rearrangement links TRBV5-1 to TRBJ1-1; D gene unclear. Germline values: CDR1 SGHRS, CDR2 YFSETQ. CDR3 length equals 15 residues. V gave up 0 bases and J gave up 0 bases, with 9 bases separating them. The CDR3 spells CASSLVGNLNTEAFF. The CDR3 coding sequence is TGCGCCAGCAGCTTGGTTGGGAATCTGAACACTGAAGCTTTCTTT.

There are many counts of this clonotype. The V gene is TRBV7-8, the J gene TRBJ1-1; D call uncertain. The V end lost 1 base, the J end lost 1 base, and 13 bases lay between the germline ends. The CDR3 runs to 16 residues. Per the germline V gene, CDR1 is SGHVS and CDR2 is FQNEAQ. CDR3 sequence reads: CASSLVPKDTNTEAFF. The CDR3 DNA reads TGTGCCAGCAGCTTAGTACCTAAGGATACGAACACTGAAGCTTTCTTT.

At least ten counts were recorded for this clonotype. V usage is TRBV10-3 and J usage is TRBJ1-1; TRBD1 is a possible D gene (5 bases). Germline V gene data show CDR1 as ENHRY and CDR2 as SYGVKD. This CDR3 has 15 residues. V shed 1 base and J shed 1 base, with 10 bases lying between them. The CDR3 DNA sequence: TGTGCCATCAGTGAGTTGGGACGGGAGAACACTGAAGCTTTCTTT. Translated, it gives CAISELGRENTEAFF.

This clonotype turned up a few times. V is TRBV6-5 and J is TRBJ2-1; 14 bases are shared with TRBD2. CDR3 length: 22 residues. Germline V gives CDR1 MNHEY, CDR2 SVGAGI. The trim removed 8 bases at V and 0 bases at J, leaving 21 bases unmatched. The CDR3 loop is CASHSGLAGVHLLDSSYNEQFF. DNA for the CDR3: TGTGCCAGCCACTCGGGACTAGCGGGAGTTCACTTACTTGATAGCTCCTACAATGAGCAGTTCTTC.

V and J are TRBV27 and TRBJ1-2, with 7 positions matching TRBD1. Germline V gives CDR1 MNHEY, CDR2 SMNVEV (reference sequence). V dropped 5 bases and J dropped 0; count of bases not matched to a gene: 9. There are 16 residues in the CDR3. CDR3 in DNA: TGTGCCAGCAGTCCCGACAGGGCACCAACTAACTATGGCTACACCTTC. This sequence encodes CASSPDRAPTNYGYTF.

This clonotype was seen many times. This chain joins TRBV9 and TRBJ2-5; either TRBD1 or TRBD2 may supply D (5 bases each). Trimming removed 2 bases from V and 2 bases from J, with 13 bases in between. The CDR3 length is 15 residues. Germline V CDR1 and CDR2: SGDLS, YYNGEE. The chain's CDR3 is CASSVKPGRQETQYF. CDR3 DNA sequence: TGTGCCAGCAGCGTCAAACCGGGACGTCAAGAGACCCAGTACTTC.